This TCR beta chain was documented in a study of blood T cell repertoires in COVID-19. Assay used: immunoSEQ multiplex PCR; TCRdb lists only in-frame clones, some missing. Of about 330,000 clones listed, 75% to 90% were seen once; the top ten hold over 4.5%. The germline V gene encodes CDR1 KGHSH and CDR2 LQKENI. This CDR3 region has 14 residues. V lost 3 bases and J lost 4, with 9 bases in between. This TCR was recovered from a man younger than 45 who had recovered from COVID-19. V usage is TRBV18 and J usage is TRBJ1-4; D not resolved. The sequencing sample was made of PBMCs or T cells enriched from blood (not recorded which). CDR3 bases: TGTGCCAGCTCACCGAACGGGATTAATGAAAAACTGTTTTTT. It is translated as CASSPNGINEKLFF.